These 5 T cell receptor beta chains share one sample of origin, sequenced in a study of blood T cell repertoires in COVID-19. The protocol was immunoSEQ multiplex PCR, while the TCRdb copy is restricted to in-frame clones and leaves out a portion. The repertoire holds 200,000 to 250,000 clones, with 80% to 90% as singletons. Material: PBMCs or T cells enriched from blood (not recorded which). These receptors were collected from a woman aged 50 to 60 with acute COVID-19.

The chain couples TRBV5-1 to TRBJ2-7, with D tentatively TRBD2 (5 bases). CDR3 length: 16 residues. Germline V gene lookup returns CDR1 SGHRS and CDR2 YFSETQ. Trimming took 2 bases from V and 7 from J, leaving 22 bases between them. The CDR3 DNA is TGCGCCAGCAGCTTACACCTTGGGCTAGCCGGTGGGGAGCAGTACTTC. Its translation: CASSLHLGLAGGEQYF.

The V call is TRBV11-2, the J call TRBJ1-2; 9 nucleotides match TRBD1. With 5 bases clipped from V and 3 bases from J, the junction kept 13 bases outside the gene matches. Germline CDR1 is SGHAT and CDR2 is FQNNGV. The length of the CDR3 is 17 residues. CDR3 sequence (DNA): TGTGCCAGCAGCCCCACCCGGGGACAGGGAACGGACTATGGCTACACCTTC. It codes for CASSPTRGQGTDYGYTF.

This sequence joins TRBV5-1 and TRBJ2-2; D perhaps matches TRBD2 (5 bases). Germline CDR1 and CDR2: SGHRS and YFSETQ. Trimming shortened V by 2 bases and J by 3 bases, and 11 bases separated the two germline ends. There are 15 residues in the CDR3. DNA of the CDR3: TGCGCCAGCAGCTTTAGCACTAGAGACACCGGGGAGCTGTTTTTT. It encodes CASSFSTRDTGELFF.

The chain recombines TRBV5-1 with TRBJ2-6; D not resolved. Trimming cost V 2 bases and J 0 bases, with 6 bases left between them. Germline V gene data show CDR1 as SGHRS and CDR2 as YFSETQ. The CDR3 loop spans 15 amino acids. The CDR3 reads CASSFRSSGANVLTF. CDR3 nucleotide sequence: TGCGCCAGCAGCTTTAGGAGCTCTGGGGCCAACGTCCTGACTTTC. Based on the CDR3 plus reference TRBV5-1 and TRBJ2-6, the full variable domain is KAGVTQTPRYLIKTRGQQVTLSCSPISGHRSVSWYQQTPGQGLQFLFEYFSETQRNKGNFPGRFSGRQFSNSRSEMNVSTLELGDSALYLCASSFRSSGANVLTFGAGSRLTVL.

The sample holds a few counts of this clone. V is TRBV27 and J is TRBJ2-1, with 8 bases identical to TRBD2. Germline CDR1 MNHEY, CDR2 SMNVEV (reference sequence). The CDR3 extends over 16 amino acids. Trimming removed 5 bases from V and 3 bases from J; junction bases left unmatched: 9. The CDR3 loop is CASSPLAATFYNEQFF. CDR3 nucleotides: TGTGCCAGCAGTCCACTAGCGGCAACCTTCTACAATGAGCAGTTCTTC.